The rows below give T cell receptor beta chains drawn from one sample of a study of shared clonotypes between healthy human individuals. Here immunoSEQ multiplex PCR was the method, and the copy in TCRdb shows in-frame clones only, minus some. The sample shows hundreds of thousands of clones, roughly 95% of them seen only once. The sample was naive CD8+ T cells sorted from blood. These receptors were collected from a woman between 25 and 40 years old in good health. CDR3s include the opening cysteine and the closing phenylalanine or tryptophan. Each record gives: V gene, clone size, J gene, D gene, CDR3 DNA, CDR3 protein. D genes are given only for firm matches. The size field is filled for only some rows; it gives once, few, many or a size class.

v_call: TRBV6-5; clone_size: -; j_call: TRBJ2-7; d_call: -; cdr3_nt: TGTGCCAGCAGTTACTCGGGCTACGGATACGAGCAGTACTTC; cdr3_aa: CASSYSGYGYEQYF
v_call: TRBV27; clone_size: -; j_call: TRBJ1-2; d_call: TRBD1; cdr3_nt: TGTGCCAGCAGCCCTCGGGACAGATTCTATGGCTACACCTTC; cdr3_aa: CASSPRDRFYGYTF
v_call: TRBV27; clone_size: few; j_call: TRBJ2-7; d_call: -; cdr3_nt: TGTGCCAGCAGTTTCGGTAACGAGCAGTACTTC; cdr3_aa: CASSFGNEQYF
v_call: TRBV5-4; clone_size: -; j_call: TRBJ2-7; d_call: TRBD2; cdr3_nt: TGTGCCAGCAGCTTTGGGCTAGCGGGGTACGAGCAGTACTTC; cdr3_aa: CASSFGLAGYEQYF
v_call: TRBV2; clone_size: -; j_call: TRBJ2-7; d_call: TRBD1; cdr3_nt: TGTGCCATCGCCCGGGACAGGGGTTCCTACGAGCAGTACTTC; cdr3_aa: CAIARDRGSYEQYF
v_call: TRBV28; clone_size: -; j_call: TRBJ1-1; d_call: -; cdr3_nt: TGTGCCAGCATCATGAGCACTGAAGCTTTCTTT; cdr3_aa: CASIMSTEAFF
v_call: TRBV5-4; clone_size: -; j_call: TRBJ2-1; d_call: -; cdr3_nt: TGTGCCAGCAGCTCCACTAGTCGGCAGTTCTTC; cdr3_aa: CASSSTSRQFF
v_call: TRBV2; clone_size: -; j_call: TRBJ2-1; d_call: TRBD2; cdr3_nt: TGTGCCAGAACCGGGACTAGCGGGAGATATGAGCAGTTCTTC; cdr3_aa: CARTGTSGRYEQFF
v_call: TRBV9; clone_size: -; j_call: TRBJ2-1; d_call: -; cdr3_nt: TGTGCCAGCAGCCCCTCTAGCGATGACAATGAGCAGTTCTTC; cdr3_aa: CASSPSSDDNEQFF
v_call: TRBV28; clone_size: -; j_call: TRBJ2-3; d_call: TRBD2; cdr3_nt: TGTGCCAGCAGGGCCCCCCCGGGACTAGCAGCAGATACGCAGTATTTT; cdr3_aa: CASRAPPGLAADTQYF
v_call: TRBV2; clone_size: -; j_call: TRBJ2-5; d_call: -; cdr3_nt: TGTGCCAGCAGGAGGAGGGGCGAGGAGACCCAGTACTTC; cdr3_aa: CASRRRGEETQYF
v_call: TRBV19; clone_size: -; j_call: TRBJ1-1; d_call: -; cdr3_nt: TGTGCCAGTAGTGCAGGTCACCCGTCTGAAGCTTTCTTT; cdr3_aa: CASSAGHPSEAFF
v_call: TRBV5-4; clone_size: -; j_call: TRBJ2-7; d_call: TRBD2; cdr3_nt: TGTGCCAGCAGCTTCCCCGGCGGGAGGGCCGACGAGCAGTACTTC; cdr3_aa: CASSFPGGRADEQYF
v_call: TRBV11-1; clone_size: once; j_call: TRBJ2-1; d_call: -; cdr3_nt: TGTGCCAGCAGCTTTTCAAGGGTTCCCTACAATGAGCAGTTCTTC; cdr3_aa: CASSFSRVPYNEQFF
v_call: TRBV27; clone_size: -; j_call: TRBJ1-1; d_call: -; cdr3_nt: TGTGCCAGCAGTTTAGTAGGACCCCTCACTGAAGCTTTCTTT; cdr3_aa: CASSLVGPLTEAFF
v_call: TRBV5-1; clone_size: -; j_call: TRBJ2-7; d_call: -; cdr3_nt: TGCGCCAGCAGCTCGGAGATCGACAGTTCCTACGAGCAGTACTTC; cdr3_aa: CASSSEIDSSYEQYF
v_call: TRBV11-2; clone_size: -; j_call: TRBJ2-7; d_call: -; cdr3_nt: TGTGCCAGCAGCGTCGACTTAAACTACGAGCAGTACTTC; cdr3_aa: CASSVDLNYEQYF
v_call: TRBV4-2; clone_size: -; j_call: TRBJ2-5; d_call: TRBD2; cdr3_nt: TGTGCCAGCAGCCATTCCTATAGCGGGGAAAGACGTCTGCAGTACTTC; cdr3_aa: CASSHSYSGERRLQYF
v_call: TRBV9; clone_size: -; j_call: TRBJ2-1; d_call: -; cdr3_nt: TGTGCCAGCAGCGTAGGCCAGGGATCCTACAATGAGCAGTTCTTC; cdr3_aa: CASSVGQGSYNEQFF
v_call: TRBV21-1; clone_size: -; j_call: TRBJ1-3; d_call: -; cdr3_nt: TGTGCCAGCTCGGGACAGCAACAAAACACCATATATTTT; cdr3_aa: CASSGQQQNTIYF
v_call: TRBV19; clone_size: -; j_call: TRBJ1-1; d_call: -; cdr3_nt: TGTGCCAGTAGTATAGAACCCCCCTTGAACACTGAAGCTTTCTTT; cdr3_aa: CASSIEPPLNTEAFF
v_call: TRBV19; clone_size: few; j_call: TRBJ2-7; d_call: -; cdr3_nt: TGTGCCAGTAGTGCCGGGACGGGTCGGGAGCAGTACTTC; cdr3_aa: CASSAGTGREQYF
v_call: TRBV14; clone_size: -; j_call: TRBJ1-6; d_call: -; cdr3_nt: TGTGCCAGCAGCCAAGAAGTGACAGCCTATTCACCCCTCCACTTT; cdr3_aa: CASSQEVTAYSPLHF
v_call: TRBV7-9; clone_size: -; j_call: TRBJ2-1; d_call: TRBD2; cdr3_nt: TGTGCCAGCAGCTTAGTAGTAGCGGGAGACAATGAGCAGTTCTTC; cdr3_aa: CASSLVVAGDNEQFF
v_call: TRBV7-9; clone_size: -; j_call: TRBJ2-7; d_call: -; cdr3_nt: TGTGCCAGCAGCTCGCACGAGCAGTACTTC; cdr3_aa: CASSSHEQYF
v_call: TRBV7-9; clone_size: -; j_call: TRBJ2-1; d_call: TRBD2; cdr3_nt: TGTGCCAGCAGCTCCGGCGGACTAGCGCTAGAGCAGTTCTTC; cdr3_aa: CASSSGGLALEQFF
v_call: TRBV7-6; clone_size: -; j_call: TRBJ2-1; d_call: -; cdr3_nt: TGTGCCAGCAGCTTCGGGGGTCGGGAGCGTAGCAATGAGCAGTTCTTC; cdr3_aa: CASSFGGRERSNEQFF
v_call: TRBV5-4; clone_size: -; j_call: TRBJ2-5; d_call: -; cdr3_nt: TGTGCCAGCAACCAGCCAGAAGAAGAGACCCAGTACTTC; cdr3_aa: CASNQPEEETQYF
v_call: TRBV11-3; clone_size: -; j_call: TRBJ2-3; d_call: -; cdr3_nt: TGTGCCAGCAGCCGCCAGGGGGGCGGAGCGACAGATACGCAGTATTTT; cdr3_aa: CASSRQGGGATDTQYF
v_call: TRBV15; clone_size: once; j_call: TRBJ2-2; d_call: -; cdr3_nt: TGTGCCACCAGCAGAGACCAAAGTCCCACGGGGGAGCTGTTTTTT; cdr3_aa: CATSRDQSPTGELFF
v_call: TRBV10-2; clone_size: -; j_call: TRBJ1-1; d_call: -; cdr3_nt: TGCGCCAGCAGTGTGAACACTGAAGCTTTCTTT; cdr3_aa: CASSVNTEAFF
v_call: TRBV7-9; clone_size: -; j_call: TRBJ2-7; d_call: -; cdr3_nt: TGTGCCAGCAGCAGCTCTGTCGGGTATCCTCGGGGCGAGCAGTACTTC; cdr3_aa: CASSSSVGYPRGEQYF
v_call: TRBV12-2; clone_size: once; j_call: TRBJ2-3; d_call: -; cdr3_nt: TGTGCAAGTCGCTTAATAGCAGGCACAGATACGCAGTATTTT; cdr3_aa: CASRLIAGTDTQYF
v_call: TRBV5-6; clone_size: once; j_call: TRBJ2-5; d_call: TRBD2; cdr3_nt: TGTGCCAGCAGTCCCGGGACTAGGTTTCGAGAGACCCAGTACTTC; cdr3_aa: CASSPGTRFRETQYF
v_call: TRBV29-1; clone_size: once; j_call: TRBJ2-7; d_call: -; cdr3_nt: TGCAGCGTTGAACAGGGGGGCTACGAGCAGTACTTC; cdr3_aa: CSVEQGGYEQYF